What follows are 2 T cell receptor beta chains derived from one specimen sequenced in a study of T-cell memory formation after mild COVID-19. TCRdb used MiXCR to reprocess the 5' RACE reads, holding one entry per CDR3 protein. Here the sample spans some 110,000 distinct CDR3 sequences, over 15% being singletons. Sequenced: PBMCs or a T cell subset sorted from them (not recorded which). These receptors all come from an adult woman who had mild COVID-19 (a few samples of this study predate the infection). Cell type and time point are not known.

This clonotype was recorded a few times. The chain links TRBV6-5 to TRBJ2-7, with 8 bases fitting TRBD1. V lost 4 bases to trimming and J lost 2 bases; unmatched junction nucleotides: 7. Germline lookup yields CDR1 MNHEY and CDR2 SVGAGI. The CDR3 runs 15 residues. DNA of the CDR3: TGTGCCAGCAGTTTCGGACAGGGATCTACCTACGAGCAGTACTTC. Translated, it gives CASSFGQGSTYEQYF.

There are a few counts of this clonotype. This chain uses TRBV24-1 with TRBJ1-2; 7 bases map to TRBD1. CDR1 is KGHDR, CDR2 SFDVKD, per germline. Trimming at V came to 6 bases and at J to 6 bases, leaving 6 bases not matched to a gene. CDR3 length equals 13 residues. The CDR3 coding sequence is TGTGCCACCAGTCAGGGGGATATCGATGGCTACACCTTC. This sequence encodes CATSQGDIDGYTF.